A single sample gave rise to the 29 T cell receptor beta chains below, sequenced in a study of cytomegalovirus exposure and HLA in healthy donors (TCRdb year 2017). Library preparation used the immunoSEQ multiplex PCR assay. In TCRdb, the immuneACCESS table is reduced to in-frame sequences with V and J assigned. These tables do not hold every clone; where another copy was compared, an unresolved V gene accounts for under half, and the others remain unexplained. The sample includes roughly 120,000 clones, with 88% observed a single time. The ten largest account for about 6% of the sample. Source material: PBMCs. These receptors were taken from a woman between 18 and 29 years old in good health and CMV-seropositive.

The gene calls are TRBV23-1 and TRBJ1-5, with D possibly TRBD1 on 5 matching bases. TRBV23-1 belongs to the ORF category, with a function that is uncertain. The V gene lost 3 bases and the J gene lost 3 bases, with 12 bases spanning the gap. The CDR3 spans 15 residues. The CDR3 nucleotides are TGCGCCAGCAGTCATATCTGCAGGGACAATCAGCCCCAGCATTTT. As protein: CASSHICRDNQPQHF.

The chain combines TRBV15 with TRBJ1-4, with TRBD1 as a possible D gene (5 bases). CDR1 and CDR2 (germline): LNHNV, YYDKDF (reference sequence). V was trimmed by 0 bases and J by 1 base, leaving 9 bases between them. CDR3 size: 16 residues. DNA for the CDR3: TGTGCCACCAGCAGAGACAGGGAATTAACTAATGAAAAACTGTTTTTT. Its translation is CATSRDRELTNEKLFF.

The chain links TRBV4-3 to TRBJ2-7; 8 nucleotides line up with TRBD1. Losses at the gene ends were 2 bases for V and 3 bases for J; bases not matched to a gene: 9. The CDR3 is 16 residues long. Germline V gene lookup returns CDR1 LGHNA and CDR2 YSLEER. CDR3 coding DNA: TGCGCCAGCAGCCAACTCTGGGGGACAGGCTTCTACGAGCAGTACTTC. It translates to CASSQLWGTGFYEQYF.

This chain uses TRBV29-1 with TRBJ1-2, with D possibly TRBD1 on 6 matching bases. Germline CDR1 is SQVTM and CDR2 is ANQGSEA. The CDR3 consists of 14 residues. V was trimmed by 3 bases and J by 3 bases, leaving 14 bases between them. The DNA for the CDR3 is TGCAGCGTTGACGAGGGCTCAGGGGACTATGGCTACACCTTC. The encoded protein is CSVDEGSGDYGYTF. The complete variable domain, with remaining parts taken from reference TRBV29-1 and TRBJ1-2, reads SAVISQKPSRDICQRGTSLTIQCQVDSQVTMMFWYRQQPGQSLTLIATANQGSEATYESGFVIDKFPISRPNLTFSTLTVSNMSPEDSSIYLCSVDEGSGDYGYTFGSGTRLTVV.

This clone was recorded a few times. CDR3 DNA: TGTGCCAGTAGTTTGGCGGGACAGGGGAACACTGAAGCTTTCTTT. It translates to CASSLAGQGNTEAFF. The rearrangement joins TRBV19 to TRBJ1-1; 9 bases agree with TRBD1. Per germline, CDR1 LNHDA and CDR2 SQIVND (reference sequence). Trimming cost V 5 bases and J 1 base; bases outside gene matches: 5. The CDR3 extends over 15 amino acids.

A single count supports this clone. The chain employs TRBV29-1 and TRBJ1-4, with D maybe TRBD1 (5 bases). Germline assignment: CDR1 SQVTM and CDR2 ANQGSEA. With 5 bases removed from V and 7 bases from J, the gap between germline ends came to 17 bases. This CDR3 is 14 amino acids long. CDR3 nucleotides: TGCAGCGTTTCGAACCCACAAAGGGGTGAAAAACTGTTTTTT. Translation: CSVSNPQRGEKLFF.

The genes are TRBV30 and TRBJ2-3, with 7 bases lining up with TRBD2. Germline CDR1 is GTSNPN and CDR2 is SVGIG (reference sequence). The CDR3 contains 15 residues. V lost 3 bases and J lost 3; bases outside the gene matches: 9. The CDR3 spells CAWSPSGDQTDTQYF. CDR3 in DNA: TGTGCCTGGAGCCCGAGCGGGGACCAAACAGATACGCAGTATTTT.

This chain uses TRBV19 with TRBJ1-2; 8 nucleotides align to TRBD1. Germline loops: CDR1 LNHDA, CDR2 SQIVND (reference sequence). The junction had 4 bases not matched to a gene; V was cut back by 7 bases and J by 3 bases. There are 13 residues in the CDR3. In DNA form, the CDR3 reads TGTGCCAGTACCCTACAGGGGGACTATGGCTACACCTTC. It specifies CASTLQGDYGYTF. Together with reference TRBV19 and TRBJ1-2, the CDR3 gives the full variable domain: DGGITQSPKYLFRKEGQNVTLSCEQNLNHDAMYWYRQDPGQGLRLIYYSQIVNDFQKGDIAEGYSVSREKKESFPLTVTSAQKNPTAFYLCASTLQGDYGYTFGSGTRLTVV.

The chain is built from TRBV7-8 and TRBJ1-2, with D possibly TRBD1 on 6 matching bases. With 1 base removed from V and 4 bases from J, the gap between germline ends came to 10 bases. Germline lookup yields CDR1 SGHVS and CDR2 FQNEAQ. This CDR3 region has 14 residues. The CDR3 protein is CASSLVPDSYGYTF. The CDR3 coding sequence is TGTGCCAGCAGCTTAGTCCCGGACAGCTATGGCTACACCTTC.

This clone was found once. V and J are TRBV30 and TRBJ1-3, with a tentative D call TRBD1 (6 bases). Trimming removed 7 bases at V and 8 bases at J, with 12 bases between. The CDR3 has 11 residues. Per germline, CDR1 GTSNPN and CDR2 SVGIG (reference sequence). The CDR3 DNA is TGTGCCTTAACAGGGTCGTACACCATATATTTT. Translated: CALTGSYTIYF.

The chain employs TRBV10-3 and TRBJ2-1; the D gene is possibly TRBD2 (5 bases). Trimming left V 2 bases short and J 6 bases short, with 14 bases between. CDR1 and CDR2 from the germline V gene are ENHRY and SYGVKD. The CDR3 consists of 15 residues. The CDR3 spells CAISETGSDRNEQFF. In nucleotides, the CDR3 is TGTGCCATCAGTGAGACGGGATCCGACCGCAATGAGCAGTTCTTC.

The chain joins TRBV4-1 to TRBJ1-2, with 9 bases identical to TRBD1. CDR3 length: 15 amino acids. The ends lost 2 bases at V and 2 bases at J; junction bases unmatched: 3. Germline V lookup: CDR1 MGHRA, CDR2 YSYEKL. CDR3 residues: CASSQPGQGNYGYTF. The CDR3, as DNA: TGCGCCAGCAGCCAACCGGGACAGGGAAACTATGGCTACACCTTC.

This chain uses TRBV5-1 with TRBJ1-2, with unresolved D. Between the trimmed V and J ends, which lost 0 bases and 5 bases, there was a span of 8 bases. The CDR3 runs to 13 residues. The germline V gene encodes CDR1 SGHRS and CDR2 YFSETQ. In nucleotides, the CDR3 is TGCGCCAGCAGCTTGGGAGACAAGTATGGCTACACCTTC. It translates to CASSLGDKYGYTF.

The rearrangement links TRBV4-1 to TRBJ1-1, with D unresolved. The CDR3 has 14 residues. Germline V CDR1 and CDR2: MGHRA, YSYEKL. Trimming took 4 bases from V and 4 from J, leaving 13 bases between them. CDR3 residues: CASSPHPGATEAFF. CDR3 nucleotides: TGCGCCAGCAGCCCCCATCCGGGTGCCACTGAAGCTTTCTTT.

The chain combines TRBV19 with TRBJ1-1; tentatively, D is TRBD1 (5 bases). V lost 8 bases and J lost 1, with 14 bases in between. The CDR3 sequence is 14 residues long. In germline, CDR1 is LNHDA, CDR2 SQIVND (reference sequence). The CDR3 protein is CASSPGLRNTEAFF. Here the CDR3 DNA reads TGTGCCAGTTCCCCGGGACTAAGGAACACTGAAGCTTTCTTT.

This chain links TRBV6-1 with TRBJ1-6; 7 bases line up with TRBD1. Germline values: CDR1 MNHNS, CDR2 SASEGT. Losses at the gene ends were 6 bases for V and 9 bases for J; bases not matched to a gene: 5. CDR3 length: 13 residues. Here the CDR3 DNA reads TGTGCCAGCAGATTAGACAGGGTTTCACCCCTCCACTTT. This codes for CASRLDRVSPLHF.

This chain uses TRBV25-1 with TRBJ1-4; 8 positions agree with TRBD1. The CDR3 totals 18 residues. Germline lookup yields CDR1 MGHDK and CDR2 SYGVNS. With V trimmed by 7 bases and J by 5 bases, 18 bases remained unmatched. The CDR3 reads CASTRDQERDRRNEKLFF. The CDR3 DNA reads as TGTGCCAGCACCCGGGACCAAGAAAGGGACAGGCGGAATGAAAAACTGTTTTTT.

The chain has TRBV2 and TRBJ2-1; 7 bases match TRBD1. CDR3 size: 16 residues. The V segment lost 0 bases and the J segment 1 base; nucleotides outside the gene matches: 3. CDR1 is SNHLY and CDR2 is FYNNEI in the germline V gene. CDR3 sequence (DNA): TGTGCCAGCAGTGAAGCGCGACAGGGATCCTACAATGAGCAGTTCTTC. As protein: CASSEARQGSYNEQFF.

The V call is TRBV7-8, the J call TRBJ2-5, with D possibly matching TRBD2 (5 bases). Germline lookup yields CDR1 SGHVS and CDR2 FQNEAQ. The V end lost 1 base, the J end lost 5 bases, and 17 bases lay between the germline ends. This CDR3 spans 16 amino acids. This CDR3 reads CASSLGSEGPSETQYF. The CDR3 DNA reads as TGTGCCAGCAGCTTAGGTTCAGAGGGCCCTTCGGAGACCCAGTACTTC.

J is TRBJ1-5 and V is TRBV19; 9 bases line up with TRBD1. Germline CDR1 is LNHDA and CDR2 is SQIVND (reference sequence). This CDR3 is 15 amino acids long. Trimming took 4 bases from V and 4 from J; bases not matched to a gene: 5. CDR3 sequence reads: CASSTDRGKNQPQHF. The CDR3 bases are TGTGCCAGTAGTACGGACAGGGGTAAAAATCAGCCCCAGCATTTT.

The rearrangement joins TRBV6-6 to TRBJ2-2; D perhaps matches TRBD1 (6 bases). Trimming cost V 6 bases and J 4 bases, with 18 bases left between them. Germline V CDR1 and CDR2: MNHNY, SVGAGI (reference sequence). This CDR3 is 16 amino acids long. The DNA for the CDR3 is TGTGCCAGCAGGCGTACCGGGCAGGGGCCCACCGGGGAGCTGTTTTTT. Protein product: CASRRTGQGPTGELFF.

This rearrangement joins TRBV18 to TRBJ1-2; D is possibly TRBD1 (6 bases). Germline assignment: CDR1 KGHSH and CDR2 LQKENI. The CDR3 sequence is 14 residues long. V was cut by 5 bases and J by 3 bases, with 13 bases left in between. CDR3 sequence (DNA): TGTGCCAGCTCAACTGGACAGATAGACTATGGCTACACCTTC. Translated: CASSTGQIDYGYTF.

This sequence joins TRBV6-1 and TRBJ2-2; 8 positions agree with TRBD2. Germline V gives CDR1 MNHNS, CDR2 SASEGT. Unmatched junction bases numbered 4, after V lost 10 bases and J lost 0 bases. The length of the CDR3 is 14 residues. CDR3 protein: CATRGAANTGELFF. The DNA of the CDR3 is TGTGCCACGCGGGGGGCGGCGAACACCGGGGAGCTGTTTTTT.

The rearrangement uses TRBV2 and TRBJ1-1; 7 bases are shared with TRBD1. CDR1 is SNHLY and CDR2 is FYNNEI in the germline V gene. The CDR3 has 14 residues. J lost 4 bases, V lost 6 bases, and 8 bases had no gene match. The CDR3 protein is CASRTDRVGTEAFF. The CDR3 nucleotides are TGTGCCAGCAGGACAGACAGGGTTGGCACTGAAGCTTTCTTT.

CDR3 bases: TGCAGCGTTGCGGCCCTCTACCGGGACAGTAACTATGGCTACACCTTC. This translates into CSVAALYRDSNYGYTF. The V gene is TRBV29-1, the J gene TRBJ1-2; 7 bases fit TRBD1. The germline CDR1 and CDR2 sequences are SQVTM and ANQGSEA. Unmatched junction bases numbered 12, after V lost 4 bases and J lost 1 base. This CDR3 region has 16 residues.

The rearrangement joins TRBV28 to TRBJ2-7; TRBD1 matches 7 bases. This CDR3 has 14 amino acids. V lost 5 bases to trimming and J lost 3 bases; unmatched junction nucleotides: 7. The germline V gene encodes CDR1 MDHEN and CDR2 SYDVKM. CDR3 sequence: CASSGTVNDYEQYF. The CDR3 region has the DNA TGTGCCAGCAGTGGGACAGTGAATGACTACGAGCAGTACTTC.

CDR3 protein: CASSPGTAPYNEQFF. CDR3 sequence (DNA): TGTGCCAGCAGCCCGGGGACAGCCCCGTACAATGAGCAGTTCTTC. This chain connects TRBV27 to TRBJ2-1; 7 nucleotides match TRBD1. Germline CDR1 MNHEY, CDR2 SMNVEV (reference sequence). The CDR3 totals 15 residues. The junction had 9 bases not matched to a gene; V was cut back by 6 bases and J by 4 bases.

This chain links TRBV10-1 with TRBJ2-5; a possible D gene is TRBD1 (6 bases). The V gene's germline CDR1 is WNHNN and CDR2 SYGVQD (reference sequence). Deletions cut 8 bases from V and 5 bases from J, with 21 bases between. The CDR3 runs 15 residues. CDR3 coding DNA: TGCGCCAGCGGAGCGACAGGCCCCCCCTTGGAGACCCAGTACTTC. It specifies CASGATGPPLETQYF.

The chain links TRBV7-9 to TRBJ2-6; 8 bases are a match to TRBD1. V was pared by 10 bases and J by 2 bases, with 10 bases of the junction left unmatched. The germline V gene has CDR1 SEHNR and CDR2 FQNEAQ (reference sequence). This CDR3 spans 16 amino acids. The CDR3 protein is CANGQGVSPGANVLTF. The DNA for the CDR3 is TGTGCCAACGGACAGGGAGTATCCCCTGGGGCCAACGTCCTGACTTTC.